The rows below give T cell receptor beta chains drawn from one sample of a study of a mutant IDH1 vaccine in newly diagnosed glioma. Their antigen targets remain unknown. Method: immunoSEQ multiplex PCR; TCRdb's copy keeps in-frame clones and lacks some. The sample has about 62,000 clones, about 89% seen once. Source: PBMCs, taken from a glioma patient whose treatment included an IDH1 peptide vaccine. These receptors were taken from a man aged 35 to 55 with glioma. The CDR3 runs from the conserved cysteine through the conserved F or W. The order of the fields is D gene, V gene, J gene, clone size, CDR3 DNA, CDR3 protein. D genes are given only for firm matches. The listing skips clone size in some rows; elsewhere it reads once, few, many or a size class.

TRBD2	TRBV27	TRBJ2-1	-	TGTGCCAGCAGTTTATATACCCCGATCTCTAGCGGGGGGCGTCAAAGGGTCTTGCAGTTCTTC	CASSLYTPISSGGRQRVLQFF
-	TRBV5-1	TRBJ2-1	-	TGCGCCAGCAGCCTTGGACAGTTGAATGAGCAGTTCTTC	CASSLGQLNEQFF
-	TRBV5-6	TRBJ1-4	-	TGTGCCAGCAGCTCTTCAGGGGAACTTCATGAAAAACTGTTTTTT	CASSSSGELHEKLFF
TRBD2	TRBV6-1	TRBJ2-1	-	TGTGCCGCCGGGACTAGCTCCCTTAATGAGCAGTTCTTC	CAAGTSSLNEQFF
TRBD2	TRBV4-1	TRBJ2-7	-	TGCGCCAGCAGCCAAGCGACTAGCGGGAAGGGCGAGCAGTACTTC	CASSQATSGKGEQYF
-	TRBV7-9	TRBJ1-4	-	TGTGCCAGCAGCTTTCTCCAGGGTAATCAACCTAATGAAAAACTGTTTTTT	CASSFLQGNQPNEKLFF
TRBD2	TRBV5-6	TRBJ2-2	-	TGTGCCAGCAGCTCGATGACTAGCGGGAGTACCGGGGAGCTGTTTTTT	CASSSMTSGSTGELFF
-	TRBV5-6	TRBJ2-3	-	TGTGCCAGCAGCCCAACTTGGGGGGATACGCAGTATTTT	CASSPTWGDTQYF
-	TRBV29-1	TRBJ2-2	few	TGCAGCGTCGGCTTCGCGACCGGGGAGCTGTTTTTT	CSVGFATGELFF
-	TRBV2	TRBJ1-5	-	TGTGCCAGCAGTGACAGGTCCACGCTAAATAGCAATCAGCCCCAGCATTTT	CASSDRSTLNSNQPQHF
-	TRBV29-1	TRBJ2-3	once	TGCAGCGCACGGGAAGCAACAGATACGCAGTATTTT	CSAREATDTQYF
TRBD1	TRBV7-9	TRBJ2-5	once	TGTGCCAGCAGCTTAGTGGGACAGGGGTCTAGGACCCAGTACTTC	CASSLVGQGSRTQYF
TRBD1	TRBV19	TRBJ1-3	-	TGTGCCAGTAGTCTCCCCGGGACAGGGGGCAGAAGTGGAAACACCATATATTTT	CASSLPGTGGRSGNTIYF
-	TRBV14	TRBJ1-2	-	TGTGCCAGCAGCCACAGGGAAGGTCGCCGAACTAACTATGGCTACACCTTC	CASSHREGRRTNYGYTF
-	TRBV2	TRBJ1-2	-	TGTGCCAGCAGTGGCCCTACAGTAGACTATGGCTACACCTTC	CASSGPTVDYGYTF
TRBD2	TRBV2	TRBJ2-3	-	TGTGCCAGCTGGGGGGGAGGGGGCACAGATACGCAGTATTTT	CASWGGGGTDTQYF
TRBD2	TRBV4-3	TRBJ2-1	-	TGCGCCAGCAGCCAAGATGCCTGGGCTAGCGGGGATTCCTACAATGAGCAGTTCTTC	CASSQDAWASGDSYNEQFF
-	TRBV28	TRBJ1-2	-	TGTGCCAGCAGTTGGACCTCATCTGGGGGCGGCTATGGCTACACCTTC	CASSWTSSGGGYGYTF
TRBD1	TRBV29-1	TRBJ1-4	few	TGCAGCGTCCCACCCCACCGGGGACAGGGGGAGCAAAAACTGTTTTTT	CSVPPHRGQGEQKLFF
TRBD1	TRBV28	TRBJ2-7	-	TGTGCCAGCAGTACGGAGACAGGGAACTACGAGCAGTACTTC	CASSTETGNYEQYF
-	TRBV5-1	TRBJ2-6	-	TGCGCCAGCAGCTTGGCAGGAACTGGGGCCAACGTCCTGACTTTC	CASSLAGTGANVLTF
-	TRBV5-4	TRBJ2-5	-	TGTGCCAGCAGCTTATACGGGGATCCGCTTCTTTGGTACTTC	CASSLYGDPLLWYF
-	TRBV9	TRBJ1-3	-	TGTGCCAGCAGCGTAGGTACCGGCTCTGGAAACACCATATATTTT	CASSVGTGSGNTIYF
TRBD2	TRBV7-6	TRBJ2-1	-	TGTGCCAGCAGCTTAGGGCCAGCGGGAGACAATGAGCAGTTCTTC	CASSLGPAGDNEQFF
-	TRBV5-1	TRBJ2-5	-	TGCGCCACCTCGGACAGCCGGGAGACCCAGTACTTC	CATSDSRETQYF
-	TRBV10-3	TRBJ1-2	-	TGTGCCATCAGCTACCGGGACAAGTGGGAGGGCTACACCTTC	CAISYRDKWEGYTF
-	TRBV19	TRBJ1-4	-	TGTGCCAGTAGTATCACCAGCCTAACTAATGAAAAACTGTTTTTT	CASSITSLTNEKLFF
-	TRBV18	TRBJ2-2	-	TGTGCCAGCTCACCCGGGTTTGGCCGACTCGTGGCCGGGGAGCTGTTTTTT	CASSPGFGRLVAGELFF
-	TRBV6-1	TRBJ1-2	-	TGTGCCAGCAGATTCGGGGTGGCATCTGGCTACACCTTC	CASRFGVASGYTF
TRBD1	TRBV5-1	TRBJ2-5	-	TGCGCCAGCAGCTTGTTGGGACAGGGGGGCCAAGAGACCCAGTACTTC	CASSLLGQGGQETQYF
-	TRBV5-1	TRBJ2-7	once	TGCGCCAGCAGCGGGACGGCTAGCTCCTACGAGCAGTACTTC	CASSGTASSYEQYF
TRBD1	TRBV7-9	TRBJ1-2	-	TGTGCCAGCAGCCCATTGGACAGGGGAATTGAGAGCTATGGCTACACCTTC	CASSPLDRGIESYGYTF
-	TRBV28	TRBJ1-1	-	TGTGCCAGCAGTTTCCCGAGGGTGGGGACTGAAGCTTTCTTT	CASSFPRVGTEAFF
TRBD1	TRBV6-5	TRBJ2-3	-	TGTGCCAGCAGGCGGGACAGGGGGAGCACAGATACGCAGTATTTT	CASRRDRGSTDTQYF
-	TRBV4-1	TRBJ1-2	-	TGCGCCAGCAGCCATTTGACGGTAGAAGGCTACACCTTC	CASSHLTVEGYTF
TRBD2	TRBV6-1	TRBJ2-1	-	TGTGCCAGCAAGACTAGCGGGGGGGGCGGTAAGTTCTTC	CASKTSGGGGKFF
-	TRBV30	TRBJ2-5	-	TGTGCCTGGAGTGCCCAAGAGACCCAGTACTTC	CAWSAQETQYF
-	TRBV19	TRBJ1-5	-	TGTGCCAGTAGTATCCAGTCGCGCCAGCCCCAGCATTTT	CASSIQSRQPQHF
-	TRBV29-1	TRBJ1-2	-	TGCAGCGTTGATAGGCCGGGTCTGGGTGGCTACACCTTC	CSVDRPGLGGYTF
TRBD2	TRBV6-4	TRBJ2-3	-	TGTGCCAGCAGTGACTCCAAGACTAGCGGGGTCACAGATACGCAGTATTTT	CASSDSKTSGVTDTQYF
-	TRBV7-8	TRBJ2-5	-	TGTGCCAGCAGCTGGGGGTGGGGCCTGACAGAGACCCAGTACTTC	CASSWGWGLTETQYF
TRBD1	TRBV19	TRBJ1-5	-	TGTGCCAGTACCGGACCGGGACAGGGCATTCAGCCCCAGCATTTT	CASTGPGQGIQPQHF
TRBD2	TRBV25-1	TRBJ2-3	-	TGTGCCAGCAGTGAACTAGCGGGCCTTGATACGCAGTATTTT	CASSELAGLDTQYF
-	TRBV7-9	TRBJ1-6	once	TGTGCCAGCAGCTGGCGGGAGAATTCACCCCTCCACTTT	CASSWRENSPLHF